This TCR beta chain was found in a study of blood T cell repertoires in COVID-19. The overall study: The origin of the acute and convalescent COVID-19 samples was the United States, Italy and Spain. PBMCs, B-cell-depleted T cells, or T cells provided the cDNA or gDNA that made up the material.

Trimming cost V 5 bases and J 4 bases; bases outside gene matches: 8. Germline CDR1 SGHDT, CDR2 YYEEEE. The CDR3 spans 15 residues. This clone was detected many times. Source study methods: Reference gene primer amplification in the assay estimated nucleated cell counts. Data came from immunoSEQ multiplex PCR; TCRdb stores just in-frame clones and leaves some out. V and J calls and clone size are those listed in that table; D and trimming were worked out from the DNA. The data show 150,000 to 200,000 clones, roughly nine tenths seen once. The chain has TRBV5-6 and TRBJ2-7; TRBD2 matches 11 bases. Input material: peripheral blood. The sequence was obtained from a human donor in a cohort sampled during active COVID-19. CDR3 region: CASSLLAGDKYEQYF. The CDR3 DNA is TGTGCCAGCAGTTTACTAGCGGGAGATAAGTACGAGCAGTACTTC.